This T cell receptor beta chain appears in the sequencing data of a study of blood T cell repertoires in COVID-19. Study-level information: Sources were T cells, B-cell-depleted T cells, or PBMCs; the material itself was cDNA or gDNA.

Source study methods: Reference gene primer amplification gave nucleated cell count estimates. TCRdb keeps only in-frame clones here, not all; method: immunoSEQ multiplex PCR. The DNA gave D and trimming, while V, J and clone size come from that table. The sample carries about 360,000 clones, around nine tenths recorded once. The V end was cut by 5 bases, the J end by 3 bases, with 16 bases between. The germline gives CDR1 MNHNS, CDR2 SASEGT. The CDR3 is made up of 15 amino acids. This TCR derives from a human donor in a cohort sampled during active COVID-19. Sequenced: peripheral blood. The chain is built from TRBV6-1 and TRBJ1-2, with no clear D. CDR3 protein: CASSSVAGGDYGYTF. CDR3 in DNA: TGTGCCAGCAGTTCCGTCGCGGGCGGTGACTATGGCTACACCTTC.